This T cell receptor beta chain was sequenced in a study of regulatory T cells in long-lasting Graves disease. Study-wide results and limits: New patients shared fewer public clonotypes (roughly 990) than persistent patients did (2,741). Favoring TRBV28, TRBJ1-2 and TRBJ2-5 was a feature seen in persistent disease. Patients with persistent Graves' had lower TCR diversity than newly diagnosed patients.

Arm-PCR with iRepertoire HTBI primers amplified the CDR3 regions for these TCR beta libraries. From the multiplex PCR reads, TCRdb called clonotypes with MiXCR, one entry per CDR3 protein. The data contain 400,000 or so distinct CDR3 sequences, around 21% of them singletons. Stated time point: persistent/refractory GD, antithyroid drugs over 5 years with positive TRAb. The TCR library was made from RNA extracted from PBMCs. Roughly 9.9-milliliter peripheral blood samples went into EDTA tubes. V lost 7 bases and J lost 0, with 16 bases in between. CDR3 size: 14 residues. Germline V gives CDR1 SQVTM, CDR2 ANQGSEA. As regards this clonotype: Its antigen remains unidentified. A much larger clone differs by one base, so this may be a read error. The CDR3 ends on some other residue instead of the conserved phenylalanine or tryptophan, so this is likely a read error.

The rearrangement uses TRBV29-1 and TRBJ2-7, with D maybe TRBD2 (6 bases). The receptor was isolated from a female donor with Graves disease. The material was peripheral blood mononuclear cells (PBMCs), obtained when the disease was refractory, from a patient treated with antithyroid drugs. CDR3 in DNA: TGCAGCGCTACGGCGGGGTCCCTCTCCTACGAGCAGTACCTC. Translation gives CSATAGSLSYEQYL.